This T cell receptor beta chain was sequenced during a study of blood T cells in healthy people across ages. General study points: With donor CMV status unknown, expanded clonotype changes were possibly confounded.

The use of a sample-barcoded 5' primer and a J-beta primer mix characterized a second PCR of about 7 to 12 cycles. A template-switch adaptor containing 12 random nucleotides labeled each cDNA molecule. TCRdb redid the calling of the 5' RACE reads with MiXCR, one entry per CDR3 protein. The sample comprises roughly 700,000 distinct CDR3 sequences, roughly 30% of which are singletons, and 15% rests with the top ten. In this sample, this clonotype turned up many times. Its antigen is unidentified. Isolation yielded PBMCs, at least 6 million per sample, in every case. This receptor was obtained from an elderly woman in good health. The material sequenced was blood.

Here the CDR3 reads CASSPQWPYEQYF. The CDR3 DNA reads as TGTGCCAGCAGCCCCCAATGGCCCTACGAGCAGTACTTC. V usage is TRBV3-1 and J usage is TRBJ2-7; D unresolved. V was trimmed by 4 bases and J by 2 bases, leaving 9 bases between them. The CDR3 sequence is 13 residues long. Germline lookup yields CDR1 LGHDT and CDR2 YNNKEL (reference sequence).